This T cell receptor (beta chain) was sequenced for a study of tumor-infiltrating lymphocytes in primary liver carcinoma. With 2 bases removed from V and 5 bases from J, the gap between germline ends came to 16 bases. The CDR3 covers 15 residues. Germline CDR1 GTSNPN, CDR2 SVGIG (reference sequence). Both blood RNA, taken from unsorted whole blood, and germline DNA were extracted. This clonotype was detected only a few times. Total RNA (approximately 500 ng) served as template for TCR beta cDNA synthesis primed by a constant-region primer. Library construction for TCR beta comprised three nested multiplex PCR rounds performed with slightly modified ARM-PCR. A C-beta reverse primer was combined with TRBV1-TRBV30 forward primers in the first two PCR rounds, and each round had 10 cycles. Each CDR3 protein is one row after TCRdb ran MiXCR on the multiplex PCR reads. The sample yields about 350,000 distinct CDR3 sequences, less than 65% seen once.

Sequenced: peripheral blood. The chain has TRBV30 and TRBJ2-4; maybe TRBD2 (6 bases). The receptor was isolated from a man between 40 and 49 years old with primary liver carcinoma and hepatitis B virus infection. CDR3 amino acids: CAWSRLATVENIQYF. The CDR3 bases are TGTGCCTGGAGTAGGCTAGCGACGGTAGAAAACATTCAGTACTTC.